Listed here are 14 T cell receptor beta chains from one sample, sequenced in a study of cytomegalovirus exposure and HLA in healthy donors (dated by TCRdb to 2015 to 2018). The library was made by the immunoSEQ multiplex PCR assay. The multiplex PCR relied on a mix of 60 forward primers for TCR Vbeta segments and 13 reverse primers for TCR Jbeta segments. TCRdb limited this immuneACCESS table to in-frame rearrangements with V and J called. A share of clones is missing; checked studies link under half to unresolved V genes, and the rest is unexplained. Present in this sample are approximately 84,000 clones, approximately 74% of which were seen just once. The top ten clones comprise over 8% of the sample. The sample comprised PBMCs. The source of these receptors is a man between 35 and 55 years old in good health and CMV-seropositive.

The J gene is TRBJ1-2, the V gene TRBV7-2; D not resolved. V dropped 1 base and J dropped 0 bases, with 9 bases sitting between them. Germline V gene lookup returns CDR1 SGHTA and CDR2 FQGNSA. The CDR3 has 15 residues. The CDR3 DNA follows: TGTGCCAGCAGCTTAGTCAGACAACCTAACTATGGCTACACCTTC. Translation gives CASSLVRQPNYGYTF.

The chain joins TRBV19 to TRBJ2-3; D perhaps matches TRBD2 (5 bases). CDR1 and CDR2 (germline): LNHDA, SQIVND (reference sequence). Trimming pared 6 bases from V and 3 bases from J, leaving 19 bases between. The CDR3 is 16 amino acids. The CDR3 loop reads CASSPALTRGTDTQYF. The CDR3 DNA reads as TGTGCCAGTAGCCCCGCGCTGACAAGAGGGACAGATACGCAGTATTTT. The variable domain in full, completed from reference TRBV19 and TRBJ2-3, reads DGGITQSPKYLFRKEGQNVTLSCEQNLNHDAMYWYRQDPGQGLRLIYYSQIVNDFQKGDIAEGYSVSREKKESFPLTVTSAQKNPTAFYLCASSPALTRGTDTQYFGPGTRLTVL.

This clone has only a few counts. This chain links TRBV11-2 with TRBJ2-3; D is perhaps TRBD2 (7 bases). CDR3 length equals 16 residues. Germline values: CDR1 SGHAT, CDR2 FQNNGV. Trimming cost V 0 bases and J 0 bases, with 10 bases left between them. Written as DNA, the CDR3 is TGTGCCAGCAGCTTAGAAGGGGGGGTGAGCACAGATACGCAGTATTTT. This gives the protein CASSLEGGVSTDTQYF.

This chain links TRBV30 with TRBJ1-6, with 10 bases lining up with TRBD1. With V trimmed by 5 bases and J by 9 bases, 1 base remained unmatched. CDR1 and CDR2 (germline): GTSNPN, SVGIG (reference sequence). The CDR3 totals 12 residues. This chain's CDR3 is CAWGQGGSPLHF. The CDR3, as DNA: TGTGCCTGGGGACAGGGGGGTTCACCCCTCCACTTT.

The sample holds a few counts of this clone. This chain joins TRBV19 and TRBJ1-1; D is possibly TRBD1 (5 bases). This CDR3 contains 15 residues. CDR1 LNHDA and CDR2 SQIVND come from the germline V gene (reference sequence). The V end was cut by 2 bases, the J end by 0 bases, with 10 bases between. Here the CDR3 reads CASSISTALNTEAFF. As DNA, the CDR3 is TGTGCCAGTAGTATATCGACAGCGCTGAACACTGAAGCTTTCTTT.

The rearrangement uses TRBV7-9 and TRBJ1-4; D is undetermined. There are 11 residues in the CDR3. The germline gives CDR1 SEHNR, CDR2 FQNEAQ (reference sequence). V lost 4 bases and J lost 7, with 4 bases in between. The CDR3 DNA reads as TGTGCCAGCAGCTCAGGTGAAAAACTGTTTTTT. Translated, it gives CASSSGEKLFF. Variable domain in full (rest from reference TRBV7-9 and TRBJ1-4): DTGVSQNPRHKITKRGQNVTFRCDPISEHNRLYWYRQTLGQGPEFLTYFQNEAQLEKSRLLSDRFSAERPKGSFSTLEIQRTEQGDSAMYLCASSSGEKLFFGSGTQLSVL.

This clone has a single count. The chain joins TRBV27 to TRBJ1-1, with TRBD1 matching over 7 bases. Trimming removed 5 bases from V and 5 bases from J; junction bases left unmatched: 5. Germline V CDR1 and CDR2: MNHEY, SMNVEV (reference sequence). There are 13 residues in the CDR3. The CDR3 DNA reads TGTGCCAGCAGTCGACAGGGTTGGACTGAAGCTTTCTTT. Protein: CASSRQGWTEAFF.

V and J are TRBV5-1 and TRBJ2-7; 9 bases map to TRBD1. CDR1 is SGHRS, CDR2 YFSETQ, per germline. This CDR3 contains 17 residues. Trimming removed 5 bases from V and 2 bases from J; junction bases left unmatched: 14. The CDR3 loop reads CASSFTPDRGGTYEQYF. The CDR3 DNA reads as TGCGCCAGCAGTTTTACCCCCGACAGGGGGGGAACCTACGAGCAGTACTTC.

The chain uses TRBV7-2 and TRBJ2-2; 9 positions agree with TRBD2. This CDR3 is built from 16 residues. The junction had 6 bases not matched to a gene; V was cut back by 2 bases and J by 5 bases. Germline loops: CDR1 SGHTA, CDR2 FQGNSA. The CDR3 sequence: CASSLTLAGITGELFF. In DNA form, the CDR3 reads TGTGCCAGCAGCTTAACCCTAGCGGGGATAACCGGGGAGCTGTTTTTT.

This clone appeared a few times. This chain joins TRBV5-4 and TRBJ1-1; no firm D call. V was shortened by 4 bases and J by 3 bases, with 7 bases between the two germline ends. CDR3 size: 12 residues. Germline V gene sequence: CDR1 SGHNT, CDR2 YYREEE (reference sequence). CDR3: CASSLLYTEAFF. The CDR3 DNA follows: TGTGCCAGCAGCCTATTATACACTGAAGCTTTCTTT.

This chain links TRBV5-1 with TRBJ2-7; 8 bases agree with TRBD2. Germline V CDR1 and CDR2: SGHRS, YFSETQ. Losses at the gene ends were 0 bases for V and 3 bases for J; bases not matched to a gene: 5. CDR3 size: 15 residues. The CDR3 loop reads CASSLDSGALYEQYF. In DNA, the CDR3 is TGCGCCAGCAGCTTGGATAGCGGGGCTCTCTACGAGCAGTACTTC.

The chain recombines TRBV2 with TRBJ1-6; tentative D call: TRBD1 (5 bases). The CDR3 runs 16 residues. Trimming pared 6 bases from V and 2 bases from J, leaving 14 bases between. Germline loops: CDR1 SNHLY, CDR2 FYNNEI. CDR3 amino acids: CASRGVGGPYNSPLHF. The CDR3 DNA follows: TGTGCCAGCAGGGGGGTCGGGGGACCCTATAATTCACCCCTCCACTTT.

The CDR3, as DNA: TGTGCCAGCAGCTTATTTGGGGGGAGGGAGACCCAGTACTTC. Its protein product is CASSLFGGRETQYF. The chain recombines TRBV7-6 with TRBJ2-5, with TRBD2 as a possible D gene (6 bases). Germline V gene sequence: CDR1 SGHVS, CDR2 FNYEAQ. The length of the CDR3 is 14 residues. The ends were cut back, 2 bases at V and 5 bases at J, with 12 bases in the middle.

About this clone: Other nucleotide sequences from this sample produce the same CDR3. The chain employs TRBV5-6 and TRBJ1-4; 9 bases agree with TRBD1. The CDR3 has 14 residues. After removal of 8 bases from V and 8 bases from J, the junction contained 10 bases not matched to a gene. CDR1 is SGHDT, CDR2 YYEEEE, per germline. CDR3 loop: CASGTGFLVEKLFF. CDR3 sequence (DNA): TGTGCCAGTGGGACAGGGTTCCTCGTGGAAAAACTGTTTTTT.